This T cell receptor (beta chain) was sequenced in a study of OX40 agonist ivuxolimab in advanced cancers. Study-level points and caveats: Clonal expansion was seen in CD4+ and CD8+ blood T cells by week 6 at 0.1 to 3.0 mg/kg.

With respect to this clone: Its antigen remains unidentified.

The assay was immunoSEQ multiplex PCR, and TCRdb's table has in-frame clones only and misses some. Of about 97,000 clones in the sample, about nine tenths were seen once. Any history of autoimmune disease or systemic immunosuppression disqualified patients. Here the sequenced sample was CD4+ or CD8+ T cells sorted from blood, taken in a trial of the OX40 agonist ivuxolimab. The sequence was collected from an adult with an advanced solid tumor such as melanoma, head and neck, liver or kidney cancer.

The CDR3 nucleotides read TGTGCCAGTAGTGGAGGGGTTCTAGCCAAAAACATTCAGTACTTC. Its translation: CASSGGVLAKNIQYF. The chain combines TRBV19 with TRBJ2-4; D might be TRBD2 (6 bases). The CDR3 is 15 amino acids. Trimming removed 5 bases at V and 0 bases at J, with 11 bases between. Germline CDR1 LNHDA, CDR2 SQIVND (reference sequence). The full variable domain, completed using reference TRBV19 and TRBJ2-4, is DGGITQSPKYLFRKEGQNVTLSCEQNLNHDAMYWYRQDPGQGLRLIYYSQIVNDFQKGDIAEGYSVSREKKESFPLTVTSAQKNPTAFYLCASSGGVLAKNIQYFGAGTRLSVL.